A selection of T cell receptor beta chains follows, all from one sample in a study of blood T cell repertoires in COVID-19. Produced via immunoSEQ multiplex PCR; TCRdb's table is partial and in-frame only. The repertoire holds some 460,000 clones, with roughly 91% as singletons. Sequenced: peripheral blood. The receptors shown here come from a woman in her 30s with acute or convalescent COVID-19. Each CDR3 is given with its conserved first and last residue. A D gene is named only where the DNA matches it firmly. Size values are once, few and many counts, or a class for expanded clones, and some rows have none.

D	V	J	size	CDR3	DNA
NA	TRBV9	TRBJ2-3	NA	CASSVGGGLDTQYF	TGTGCCAGCAGCGTCGGTGGGGGGTTGGATACGCAGTATTTT
TRBD2	TRBV2	TRBJ2-5	NA	CASRVAGEQETQYF	TGTGCCAGCAGGGTAGCGGGGGAACAAGAGACCCAGTACTTC
NA	TRBV7-9	TRBJ2-2	NA	CAGSKVEAGELFF	TGTGCCGGAAGCAAGGTGGAGGCCGGGGAGCTGTTTTTT
TRBD1	TRBV19	TRBJ1-2	few	CASSSAGGSYGYTF	TGTGCCAGTAGTTCGGCAGGGGGGAGCTATGGCTACACCTTC
NA	TRBV4-1	TRBJ1-1	NA	CASSRGLATEAFF	TGCGCCAGCAGCCGGGGACTAGCGACTGAAGCTTTCTTT
TRBD1	TRBV19	TRBJ1-6	NA	CASSTDHGTENSPLHF	TGTGCCAGTAGTACCGATCACGGGACAGAAAATTCACCCCTCCACTTT
NA	TRBV3-1/TRBV3-2	TRBJ2-5	few	CASSQDLVLETQYF	TGTGCCAGCAGCCAAGACCTCGTCCTGGAGACCCAGTACTTC
TRBD1	TRBV5-1	TRBJ2-7	once	CASSLRGTDTYEQYF	TGCGCCAGCAGCTTGAGGGGGACAGACACCTACGAGCAGTACTTC
NA	TRBV5-6	TRBJ2-7	once	CASSLAGRGYEQYF	TGTGCCAGCAGCTTGGCGGGCAGGGGTTACGAGCAGTACTTC
NA	TRBV7-8	TRBJ2-5	NA	CASSVPTTGQETQYF	TGTGCCAGCAGCGTGCCGACTACAGGGCAAGAGACCCAGTACTTC
TRBD2	TRBV19	TRBJ2-3	NA	CASSGDASGGHPHTDTQYF	TGTGCCAGTAGTGGTGACGCTAGCGGGGGCCACCCACACACAGATACGCAGTATTTT
NA	TRBV29-1	TRBJ2-5	once	CSVAPSQETQYF	TGCAGCGTTGCCCCTAGCCAAGAGACCCAGTACTTC
TRBD1	TRBV2	TRBJ2-6	NA	CASSTGASGANVLTF	TGTGCCAGCTCCACAGGGGCTTCTGGGGCCAACGTCCTGACTTTC
NA	TRBV2	TRBJ1-2	NA	CASSDVQIHGYTF	TGTGCCAGCAGTGACGTCCAGATCCATGGCTACACCTTC
NA	TRBV9	TRBJ1-4	NA	CASSVGHFSTNEKLFF	TGTGCCAGCAGCGTTGGGCACTTCTCAACTAATGAAAAACTGTTTTTT
NA	TRBV18	TRBJ1-4	NA	CASSLHSHEKLFF	TGTGCCAGCTCACTGCACAGCCATGAAAAACTGTTTTTT
TRBD1	TRBV7-3	TRBJ1-2	NA	CASSSTGVDGYTF	TGTGCCAGCAGCTCGACAGGGGTTGATGGCTACACCTTC